This is a list of T cell receptor beta chains from one sample in a study of blood T cell repertoires in COVID-19. The protocol was immunoSEQ multiplex PCR, while the TCRdb copy is restricted to in-frame clones and leaves out a portion. Altogether around 140,000 clones are present, 85% to 90% being singletons, with the ten largest covering around 15%. The material sequenced was peripheral blood. These receptors were collected from a man aged 18 to 35 with COVID-19, enrolled during active disease. CDR3s include the opening cysteine and the closing phenylalanine or tryptophan. A D gene is named only where the DNA matches it firmly. Size is stated for part of the rows, as once, few or many counts, or as a class when the clone is expanded.

V gene: TRBV18
J gene: TRBJ2-1
clone size: .
D gene: TRBD1
CDR3 protein: CASERQGYNEQFF
CDR3 DNA: TGTGCCAGCGAACGACAGGGTTACAATGAGCAGTTCTTC

V gene: TRBV5-8
J gene: TRBJ1-5
clone size: .
D gene: TRBD1
CDR3 protein: CASSWTGVGQSSNQPQHF
CDR3 DNA: TGTGCCAGCAGCTGGACAGGGGTTGGTCAAAGTAGCAATCAGCCCCAGCATTTT

V gene: TRBV27
J gene: TRBJ2-3
clone size: .
D gene: TRBD2
CDR3 protein: CASRTSGRRDTQYF
CDR3 DNA: TGTGCCAGCAGAACTAGCGGGAGGCGCGATACGCAGTATTTT

V gene: TRBV6-5
J gene: TRBJ1-1
clone size: .
D gene: .
CDR3 protein: CASFSRGTATEAFF
CDR3 DNA: TGTGCCAGCTTCTCTCGGGGAACGGCCACTGAAGCTTTCTTT

V gene: TRBV5-4
J gene: TRBJ2-2
clone size: .
D gene: .
CDR3 protein: CASSSSSGELFF
CDR3 DNA: TGTGCCAGCAGCTCTAGCTCCGGGGAGCTGTTTTTT

V gene: TRBV6-5
J gene: TRBJ2-2
clone size: few
D gene: TRBD1
CDR3 protein: CASSSTGSTGELFF
CDR3 DNA: TGTGCCAGCAGTTCGACAGGGAGTACCGGGGAGCTGTTTTTT

V gene: TRBV5-1
J gene: TRBJ2-2
clone size: .
D gene: .
CDR3 protein: CASSSGTYLGELFF
CDR3 DNA: TGCGCCAGCAGCTCCGGGACTTACTTAGGGGAGCTGTTTTTT

V gene: TRBV5-5
J gene: TRBJ1-4
clone size: .
D gene: .
CDR3 protein: CASSSTDSTFEKLLF
CDR3 DNA: TGTGCCAGCAGCTCGACGGACAGCACGTTTGAAAAACTGCTTTTT

V gene: TRBV9
J gene: TRBJ1-2
clone size: .
D gene: .
CDR3 protein: CASSDRVHGYTF
CDR3 DNA: TGTGCCAGCAGCGACAGGGTCCATGGCTACACCTTC

V gene: TRBV6-2/TRBV6-3
J gene: TRBJ1-1
clone size: .
D gene: .
CDR3 protein: CASSLKGQGLMNTEAFF
CDR3 DNA: TGTGCCAGCAGTCTCAAAGGGCAGGGACTAATGAACACTGAAGCTTTCTTT

V gene: TRBV4-2
J gene: TRBJ2-3
clone size: few
D gene: .
CDR3 protein: CASSQDFRESDTQYF
CDR3 DNA: TGTGCCAGCAGCCAAGATTTCCGGGAGTCAGATACGCAGTATTTT

V gene: TRBV19
J gene: TRBJ2-7
clone size: .
D gene: .
CDR3 protein: CASSIKDRSALHEQYF
CDR3 DNA: TGTGCCAGTAGTATAAAGGACAGATCGGCCCTCCACGAGCAGTACTTC

V gene: TRBV6-5
J gene: TRBJ1-2
clone size: .
D gene: .
CDR3 protein: CASSRSGGRGYTF
CDR3 DNA: TGTGCCAGCAGCCGCTCCGGGGGACGAGGCTACACCTTC

V gene: TRBV5-4
J gene: TRBJ2-2
clone size: once
D gene: TRBD2
CDR3 protein: CASSLAAGVTGELFF
CDR3 DNA: TGTGCCAGCAGCTTGGCAGCGGGAGTCACCGGGGAGCTGTTTTTT

V gene: TRBV4-1
J gene: TRBJ2-5
clone size: .
D gene: .
CDR3 protein: CASSHPGPRRETQYF
CDR3 DNA: TGCGCCAGCAGCCACCCGGGCCCGCGGAGGGAGACCCAGTACTTC

V gene: TRBV29-1
J gene: TRBJ2-7
clone size: .
D gene: .
CDR3 protein: CSVTGSGEQYF
CDR3 DNA: TGCAGCGTGACCGGGAGTGGCGAGCAGTACTTC

V gene: TRBV27
J gene: TRBJ2-7
clone size: .
D gene: .
CDR3 protein: CASSPLGVYEQYF
CDR3 DNA: TGTGCCAGCAGCCCCCTCGGGGTGTACGAGCAGTACTTC